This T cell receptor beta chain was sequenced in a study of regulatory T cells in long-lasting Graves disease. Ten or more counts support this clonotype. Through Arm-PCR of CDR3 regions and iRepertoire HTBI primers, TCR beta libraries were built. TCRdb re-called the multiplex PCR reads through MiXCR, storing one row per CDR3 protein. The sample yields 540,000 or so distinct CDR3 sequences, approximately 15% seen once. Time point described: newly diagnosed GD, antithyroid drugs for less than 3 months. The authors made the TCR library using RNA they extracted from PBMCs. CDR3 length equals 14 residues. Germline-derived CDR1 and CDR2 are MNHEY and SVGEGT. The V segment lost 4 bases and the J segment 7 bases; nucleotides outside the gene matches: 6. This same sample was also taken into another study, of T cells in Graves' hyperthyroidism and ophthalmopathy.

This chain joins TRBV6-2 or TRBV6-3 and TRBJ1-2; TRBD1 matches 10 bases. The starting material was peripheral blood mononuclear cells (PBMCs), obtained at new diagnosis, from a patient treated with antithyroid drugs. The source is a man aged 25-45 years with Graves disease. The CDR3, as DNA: TGTGCCAGCAGTTTGGACAGGGGGTCGGGTGGCTACACCTTC. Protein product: CASSLDRGSGGYTF.